This note documents a single T cell receptor (beta chain) sequence. The record originates from a study of OX40 agonist ivuxolimab in advanced cancers. Study background: A male proportion of more than 75% was recorded, with mean age around 62 years and range roughly 20 to 90. Of the participants, around 43% had some prior anti-PD-1, anti-PD-L1 or anti-CTLA-4 therapy, which was allowed.

Sequencing was performed with immunoSEQ multiplex PCR; in TCRdb, only in-frame clones are kept and a portion is missing. In the table there are about 82,000 clones, over 80% of which are singletons. The V end was cut by 1 base, the J end by 7 bases, with 5 bases between. The germline V gene has CDR1 LGHNA and CDR2 YNFKEQ. The CDR3 length is 13 residues. This clonotype was obtained from an adult with an advanced solid tumor such as melanoma, head and neck, liver or kidney cancer. The input for sequencing was CD4+ or CD8+ T cells sorted from blood, taken in a trial of the OX40 agonist ivuxolimab. V gene TRBV4-2 combines with J gene TRBJ1-6; D is undetermined. CDR3 coding DNA: TGTGCCAGCAGCCAAGCCAGAAATTCACCCCTCCACTTT. It is translated as CASSQARNSPLHF.